The 22 T cell receptor beta chains presented below share a single source sample, sequenced in a study of T cell changes during pregnancy in multiple sclerosis. Assay used: immunoSEQ multiplex PCR; TCRdb lists only in-frame clones, some missing. The sample records over 40,000 clones, 88% being singletons. The source was CD4+ T cells from peripheral blood mononuclear cells, collected in the second trimester of pregnancy. These receptors all stem from a female donor with multiple sclerosis, enrolled in a pregnancy study.

The rearrangement links TRBV28 to TRBJ1-1; TRBD1 agrees at 7 bases. The J segment lost 0 bases and the V segment lost 8 bases, leaving 6 bases of the junction unmatched. Germline CDR1 is MDHEN and CDR2 is SYDVKM. The CDR3 covers 14 residues. The DNA of the CDR3 is TGTGCCAGCCTGACAGGGCCCATGAACACTGAAGCTTTCTTT. Translating it yields CASLTGPMNTEAFF.

The chain employs TRBV28 and TRBJ1-1; 9 positions match TRBD1. Germline CDR1 and CDR2: MDHEN and SYDVKM. The V gene end was trimmed by 5 bases and the J gene end by 1 base; junction bases not matched to a gene: 2. This CDR3 has 14 amino acids. Here the CDR3 reads CASSHRGRNTEAFF. The CDR3, as DNA: TGTGCCAGCAGTCACAGGGGGCGGAACACTGAAGCTTTCTTT.

V usage is TRBV27 and J usage is TRBJ1-3; D remains unclear. V gave up 6 bases and J gave up 0 bases, with 12 bases separating them. Germline-derived CDR1 and CDR2 are MNHEY and SMNVEV (reference sequence). The CDR3 is 15 residues long. The CDR3 protein is CASREDRSSGNTIYF. The DNA for the CDR3 is TGTGCCAGCAGGGAGGACCGGAGCTCTGGAAACACCATATATTTT.

This clone was seen once. This chain links TRBV2 with TRBJ2-5; TRBD1 matches 11 bases. The CDR3 loop spans 13 amino acids. The germline V gene encodes CDR1 SNHLY and CDR2 FYNNEI. The V and J ends lost 9 bases and 6 bases, in that order; junction bases with no gene match: 6. CDR3 nucleotide sequence: TGTGCCAGGGGACAGGGGGGTATTAAGACCCAGTACTTC. It encodes CARGQGGIKTQYF.

This clone was recorded only once. V and J are TRBV19 and TRBJ2-6; 9 bases match TRBD1. This CDR3 is built from 16 residues. The germline gives CDR1 LNHDA, CDR2 SQIVND (reference sequence). J gave up 4 bases and V 5 bases, and 6 bases lay outside the gene matches. The CDR3 DNA is TGTGCCAGTAGTCCCGACAGGGGGAGGGGGGCCAACGTCCTGACTTTC. Translated: CASSPDRGRGANVLTF. Combining the CDR3 with reference TRBV19 and TRBJ2-6 gives the whole variable domain DGGITQSPKYLFRKEGQNVTLSCEQNLNHDAMYWYRQDPGQGLRLIYYSQIVNDFQKGDIAEGYSVSREKKESFPLTVTSAQKNPTAFYLCASSPDRGRGANVLTFGAGSRLTVL.

The V gene is TRBV6-4, the J gene TRBJ2-3, with D uncertain. The CDR3 runs 13 residues. Per germline, CDR1 MRHNA and CDR2 SNTAGT. The V end was cut by 2 bases, the J end by 9 bases, with 12 bases between. The DNA of the CDR3 is TGTGCCAGCAGTGACGTCAATGGAGAAACGCAGTATTTT. This gives the protein CASSDVNGETQYF.

The chain recombines TRBV7-3 with TRBJ2-3; the D gene is possibly TRBD2 (6 bases). V was cut by 2 bases and J by 3 bases, with 9 bases left in between. Germline V gene lookup returns CDR1 SGHTA and CDR2 FQGTGA. The CDR3 sequence is 14 residues long. The CDR3 nucleotides are TGTGCCAGCAGCTTAGGGGGGAGAACAGATACGCAGTATTTT. Encoded protein: CASSLGGRTDTQYF. Filled out from reference TRBV7-3 and TRBJ2-3, the complete variable domain reads GAGVSQTPSNKVTEKGKYVELRCDPISGHTALYWYRQSLGQGPEFLIYFQGTGAADDSGLPNDRFFAVRPEGSVSTLKIQRTERGDSAVYLCASSLGGRTDTQYFGPGTRLTVL.

About this clone itself: Different DNA sequences within this sample yield the same CDR3. V usage is TRBV5-1 and J usage is TRBJ2-7, with TRBD1 matching over 10 bases. The CDR3 contains 14 residues. Germline loops: CDR1 SGHRS, CDR2 YFSETQ. After removal of 0 bases from V and 6 bases from J, the junction contained 3 bases not matched to a gene. As DNA, the CDR3 is TGCGCCAGCAGCTTGGTGGGACAGGGGTTCGAGCAGTACTTC. It translates to CASSLVGQGFEQYF.

V is TRBV29-1 and J is TRBJ2-5; 12 nucleotides agree with TRBD1. Trimming removed 2 bases from V and 4 bases from J; junction bases left unmatched: 5. The CDR3 totals 15 residues. The germline V gene has CDR1 SQVTM and CDR2 ANQGSEA. For the CDR3, the DNA is TGCAGCGTTGAATTTAGGGACAGGGGGCGAGAGACCCAGTACTTC. This gives the protein CSVEFRDRGRETQYF.

This clone was recorded a few times. The J gene is TRBJ1-5, the V gene TRBV28, with D maybe TRBD1 (6 bases). CDR3 length: 14 residues. V was trimmed by 3 bases and J by 9 bases, leaving 15 bases between them. Germline CDR1 and CDR2: MDHEN and SYDVKM. The CDR3: CASSFDWGGRPQHF. CDR3 nucleotides: TGTGCCAGCAGTTTTGATTGGGGGGGCCGGCCCCAGCATTTT.

The chain uses TRBV23-1 and TRBJ1-5; possible D gene TRBD1, 5 bases. TRBV23-1 is an ORF; its function is uncertain. The length of the CDR3 is 12 residues. Trimming removed 3 bases from V and 9 bases from J, with 9 bases in between. The CDR3 bases are TGCGCCAGCAGTCACCCAGGGCGGCCCCAGCATTTT. As protein: CASSHPGRPQHF.

The chain recombines TRBV9 with TRBJ2-5, with 12 bases that match TRBD1. The J segment lost 5 bases and the V segment lost 0 bases, leaving 8 bases of the junction unmatched. CDR3 length equals 17 residues. CDR1 and CDR2 from the germline V gene are SGDLS and YYNGEE. The CDR3 region is CASSVVAGTGGLETQYF. The DNA of the CDR3 is TGTGCCAGCAGCGTAGTGGCCGGGACAGGGGGCTTGGAGACCCAGTACTTC.

The V call is TRBV10-1, the J call TRBJ2-1, with 16 bases lining up with TRBD2. Trimming at V came to 6 bases and at J to 7 bases, leaving 0 bases not matched to a gene. CDR1 WNHNN and CDR2 SYGVQD come from the germline V gene (reference sequence). The CDR3 covers 14 residues. The CDR3 DNA sequence: TGCGCCAGCAGGGGACTAGCGGGAGGGAATGAGCAGTTCTTC. Protein: CASRGLAGGNEQFF.

The chain has TRBV4-3 and TRBJ1-4; the match to TRBD1 covers 8 bases. Per the germline V gene, CDR1 is LGHNA and CDR2 is YSLEER. V shed 0 bases, J shed 13 bases, and the junction held 10 bases outside the gene matches. The CDR3 has 15 amino acids. CDR3 region: CASSQDSRQGASLFF. In DNA, the CDR3 is TGCGCCAGCAGCCAAGACTCTCGGCAGGGGGCTTCACTGTTTTTT.

CDR3 in amino acids: CASDTEQGHGYTF. The CDR3 DNA follows: TGTGCCAGCGACACCGAGCAGGGTCATGGCTACACCTTC. The chain has TRBV28 and TRBJ1-2; tentative D call: TRBD1 (5 bases). This CDR3 has 13 amino acids. The germline V gene has CDR1 MDHEN and CDR2 SYDVKM. The V gene lost 8 bases and the J gene lost 6 bases, with 16 bases spanning the gap.

The chain recombines TRBV7-2 with TRBJ2-7, with TRBD2 as a possible D gene (5 bases). Germline V gives CDR1 SGHTA, CDR2 FQGNSA. The length of the CDR3 is 12 residues. V was clipped by 5 bases and J by 7 bases, with 12 bases between them. The CDR3 here is CASSLSWREQYF. CDR3 DNA: TGTGCCAGCAGCCTATCCTGGAGGGAGCAGTACTTC.

J is TRBJ1-2 and V is TRBV7-8, with a weak D call TRBD1 (6 bases). This CDR3 region has 12 residues. Between the trimmed V and J ends, which lost 5 bases and 8 bases, there was a span of 12 bases. Per germline, CDR1 SGHVS and CDR2 FQNEAQ. The CDR3 loop reads CASSRTGPGYTF. CDR3 nucleotides: TGTGCCAGCAGCCGAACAGGGCCCGGCTACACCTTC.

This sequence joins TRBV7-9 and TRBJ2-3, with D perhaps TRBD2 (6 bases). CDR1 and CDR2 (germline): SEHNR, FQNEAQ (reference sequence). The CDR3 runs to 14 residues. V dropped 3 bases and J dropped 5 bases, with 12 bases sitting between them. The CDR3 spells CASSFFGGKDTQYF. In DNA form, the CDR3 reads TGTGCCAGCAGCTTTTTCGGCGGGAAAGATACGCAGTATTTT.

The table lists this clone with a count of one. CDR3 in amino acids: CASRTTGGMNTEAFF. The CDR3, as DNA: TGCGCCAGCAGGACGACAGGGGGGATGAACACTGAAGCTTTCTTT. The rearrangement joins TRBV5-1 to TRBJ1-1; 9 bases line up with TRBD1. The V gene's germline CDR1 is SGHRS and CDR2 YFSETQ. This CDR3 spans 15 amino acids. The V gene end was trimmed by 5 bases and the J gene end by 0 bases; junction bases not matched to a gene: 5.

V gene TRBV29-1 combines with J gene TRBJ2-1; 10 bases are a match to TRBD2. This CDR3 region has 14 residues. Germline CDR1 and CDR2: SQVTM and ANQGSEA. The J segment lost 8 bases and the V segment lost 7 bases, leaving 11 bases of the junction unmatched. Here the CDR3 DNA reads TGCAGCGCAGACCGCCTAGCGGGAGCCTATGAGCAGTTCTTC. Amino acid sequence: CSADRLAGAYEQFF.

V gene TRBV6-6 combines with J gene TRBJ2-1; D gene uncertain. The CDR3 runs 15 residues. Trimming removed 6 bases from V and 2 bases from J, with 14 bases in between. In germline, CDR1 is MNHNY, CDR2 SVGAGI (reference sequence). CDR3 sequence reads: CASRPITSPYNEQFF. The CDR3 coding sequence is TGTGCCAGCAGGCCAATTACGAGTCCCTACAATGAGCAGTTCTTC.

The chain uses TRBV5-1 and TRBJ1-3, with no clear D. The CDR3 is 14 residues long. CDR1 SGHRS and CDR2 YFSETQ come from the germline V gene. Between the trimmed V and J ends, which lost 2 bases and 1 base, there was a span of 7 bases. The CDR3 here is CASSLSGSGNTIYF. CDR3 nucleotide sequence: TGCGCCAGCAGCTTATCAGGATCTGGAAACACCATATATTTT.